The clone carrying this T cell receptor beta chain was picked up a small number of times. Its antigen is currently unknown. Being off target in a library aimed at alpha chains, this beta chain has a size of little meaning. This record comes from a study of spatial heterogeneity in lung cancer. Whole-study findings and limits: Detection of ubiquitous tumor TCRs in blood was higher at resection than follow-up.

Time point of the sample: sample taken at primary tumor resection. Unsorted whole RNA samples from tumor, nontumor lung or frozen PBMC were sequenced. Donors were fewer than 90 untreated early-stage non-small cell lung cancer patients. Germline V gives CDR1 KGHSH, CDR2 LQKENI. Trimming removed 1 base from V and 4 bases from J; junction bases left unmatched: 0. The CDR3 is 13 amino acids. One entry per CDR3 protein, called by TCRdb with MiXCR from the 5' RACE reads. This repertoire shows under 14,000 distinct CDR3 sequences, around 5.8% found once; its top ten account for 25% to 30%. Sample: PBMCs, taken at surgery. This chain uses TRBV18 with TRBJ2-5; TRBD1 agrees at 7 bases. This TCR derives from a male donor with early-stage non-small cell lung cancer. The CDR3 DNA is TGTGCCAGCTCACCACAGGGGGCAGAGACCCAGTACTTC. This codes for CASSPQGAETQYF.